Below are 19 T cell receptor beta chains sequenced from a single sample in a study of PD-1 blockade in classical Hodgkin lymphoma. Here immunoSEQ multiplex PCR was the method, and the copy in TCRdb shows in-frame clones only, minus some. Of approximately 41,000 clones in the sample, 78% were seen once. Every patient was affected by relapse after autologous stem cell transplantation, while exposure to brentuximab vedotin was not uniform. The sample in question was peripheral blood mononuclear cells (PBMCs), obtained at baseline. These receptors were obtained from a human donor with classical Hodgkin lymphoma.

The chain joins TRBV4-3 to TRBJ1-1; D is uncertain. V was clipped by 8 bases and J by 0 bases, with 10 bases between them. Germline V gene sequence: CDR1 LGHNA, CDR2 YSLEER. The CDR3 sequence is 13 residues long. CDR3 DNA: TGCGCCAGCGCAACTCAGTTGAACACTGAAGCTTTCTTT. It codes for CASATQLNTEAFF.

The rearrangement uses TRBV5-1 and TRBJ2-5; TRBD2 matches at 12 bases. Trimming took 3 bases from V and 1 from J; bases not matched to a gene: 4. Germline values: CDR1 SGHRS, CDR2 YFSETQ. The CDR3 runs to 16 residues. The CDR3: CASSYGLAGFQETQYF. Here the CDR3 DNA reads TGCGCCAGCAGCTACGGACTAGCGGGGTTCCAAGAGACCCAGTACTTC.

This chain connects TRBV7-9 to TRBJ2-5; 13 nucleotides align to TRBD2. Losses at the gene ends were 4 bases for V and 1 base for J; bases not matched to a gene: 6. CDR1 is SEHNR, CDR2 FQNEAQ, per germline (reference sequence). This CDR3 has 17 residues. The CDR3 nucleotides are TGTGCCAGCAGCTCAGGACTAGCGGGGGCCTTCCAAGAGACCCAGTACTTC. As protein: CASSSGLAGAFQETQYF.

The DNA of the CDR3 is TGTGCCAGCATTCGTCCCCCGGACAGGGGTACCGGGGAGCTGTTTTTT. This codes for CASIRPPDRGTGELFF. The chain couples TRBV6-6 to TRBJ2-2, with 9 bases matching TRBD1. CDR3 length equals 16 residues. Germline V gives CDR1 MNHNY, CDR2 SVGAGI (reference sequence). V shed 7 bases and J 5 bases; nucleotides not matched to a gene: 11.

The CDR3 DNA sequence: TGTGCCAGCGCATTTGGGGGTGGGGACACTGAAGCTTTCTTT. It translates to CASAFGGGDTEAFF. This rearrangement joins TRBV6-5 to TRBJ1-1, with a weak D call TRBD1 (5 bases). The CDR3 covers 14 residues. Germline V CDR1 and CDR2: MNHEY, SVGAGI. Between the trimmed V and J ends, which lost 8 bases and 3 bases, there was a span of 16 bases.

This clone was seen once. This rearrangement joins TRBV15 to TRBJ2-3; TRBD2 is a possible D gene (5 bases). The germline V and J ends were trimmed by 1 base and 5 bases, with 7 bases remaining between them. The CDR3 loop spans 13 amino acids. Looked up from germline, CDR1 is LNHNV and CDR2 is YYDKDF (reference sequence). DNA for the CDR3: TGTGCCACCAGCAGAGGGAGGATAGATACGCAGTATTTT. Translating gives CATSRGRIDTQYF.

This clone was observed a handful of times. The chain recombines TRBV19 with TRBJ1-1; tentative D call: TRBD1 (5 bases). Germline CDR1 reads LNHDA; CDR2 reads SQIVND (reference sequence). The CDR3 runs to 14 residues. Trimming cost V 1 base and J 3 bases, with 9 bases left between them. The CDR3 DNA reads as TGTGCCAGTAGTATAGGCGGGGGAGACACTGAAGCTTTCTTT. It yields the protein CASSIGGGDTEAFF.

CDR3 region: CASSIGGRADTQYF. In nucleotides, the CDR3 is TGTGCCAGTAGTATCGGGGGGAGGGCAGATACGCAGTATTTT. V usage is TRBV19 and J usage is TRBJ2-3; 7 nucleotides line up with TRBD2. V gave up 3 bases and J gave up 4 bases; unmatched junction bases: 4. Germline V gene lookup returns CDR1 LNHDA and CDR2 SQIVND (reference sequence). This CDR3 region has 14 residues. Using reference TRBV19 and TRBJ2-3 for the parts outside the CDR3, the full variable domain is DGGITQSPKYLFRKEGQNVTLSCEQNLNHDAMYWYRQDPGQGLRLIYYSQIVNDFQKGDIAEGYSVSREKKESFPLTVTSAQKNPTAFYLCASSIGGRADTQYFGPGTRLTVL.

This chain joins TRBV18 and TRBJ2-2; perhaps TRBD2 as D (5 bases). This CDR3 spans 16 amino acids. Germline CDR1 KGHSH, CDR2 LQKENI. V lost 3 bases, J lost 5 bases, and 16 bases lay in between. CDR3 in amino acids: CASSPSGQRGTGELFF. The CDR3 coding sequence is TGTGCCAGCTCACCTAGTGGGCAGCGAGGGACCGGGGAGCTGTTTTTT.

For the CDR3, the DNA is TGTGCCAGCAGCTTCGTCTCAGGCGAGCAGTACTTC. It is translated as CASSFVSGEQYF. The gene calls are TRBV7-2 and TRBJ2-7; unclear D gene. Germline values: CDR1 SGHTA, CDR2 FQGNSA. CDR3 length equals 12 residues. V lost 3 bases, J lost 6 bases, and 9 bases lay in between.

The chain employs TRBV29-1 and TRBJ1-1, with 8 nucleotides matching TRBD1. This CDR3 is 12 amino acids long. The trim removed 4 bases at V and 4 bases at J, leaving 2 bases unmatched. Germline V lookup: CDR1 SQVTM, CDR2 ANQGSEA. The chain's CDR3 is CSVARGPTEAFF. As DNA, the CDR3 is TGCAGCGTTGCCAGGGGGCCCACTGAAGCTTTCTTT.

The V gene is TRBV6-5, the J gene TRBJ1-4, with 8 bases aligning to TRBD1. CDR3 length: 16 amino acids. V dropped 2 bases and J dropped 5; count of bases not matched to a gene: 7. CDR1 and CDR2 (germline): MNHEY, SVGAGI. Here the CDR3 reads CASSYDIQGGNEKLFF. The CDR3 nucleotides are TGTGCCAGCAGTTACGACATACAGGGGGGAAATGAAAAACTGTTTTTT.

The chain employs TRBV5-4 and TRBJ2-1; 9 bases align to TRBD2. This CDR3 spans 16 amino acids. V gave up 4 bases and J gave up 4 bases; unmatched junction bases: 9. The germline CDR1 and CDR2 sequences are SGHNT and YYREEE (reference sequence). CDR3 in DNA: TGTGCCAGCAGCCCACATAGCGGGGGCCTATACAATGAGCAGTTCTTC. It encodes CASSPHSGGLYNEQFF.

The V call is TRBV29-1, the J call TRBJ2-5; TRBD2 might be the D (6 bases). The CDR3 spans 12 residues. V was pared by 4 bases and J by 2 bases, with 8 bases between. The germline CDR1 and CDR2 sequences are SQVTM and ANQGSEA. The CDR3 loop reads CSVAGSQETQYF. CDR3 nucleotide sequence: TGCAGCGTTGCCGGGAGTCAAGAGACCCAGTACTTC.

This chain uses TRBV18 with TRBJ1-3; D may be TRBD1 (6 bases). V gave up 3 bases and J gave up 0 bases, with 15 bases separating them. The CDR3 length is 17 residues. CDR1 and CDR2 from the germline V gene are KGHSH and LQKENI. CDR3 region: CASSPTTDRSSGNTIYF. CDR3 coding DNA: TGTGCCAGCTCACCTACTACGGACAGAAGCTCTGGAAACACCATATATTTT.

The V call is TRBV5-1, the J call TRBJ2-5, with D possibly TRBD1 on 6 matching bases. Germline loops: CDR1 SGHRS, CDR2 YFSETQ. This CDR3 comprises 17 residues. The V and J ends lost 3 bases and 0 bases respectively, with 18 bases between them. Here the CDR3 reads CASSWGQISADQETQYF. Here the CDR3 DNA reads TGCGCCAGCAGCTGGGGACAAATCTCTGCAGACCAAGAGACCCAGTACTTC.

For the CDR3, the DNA is TGTGCCAGCAGCTTAGGTGGGCAGGGGACCGGGGAGCTGTTTTTT. Translating it yields CASSLGGQGTGELFF. The chain combines TRBV11-2 with TRBJ2-2; tentative D call: TRBD1 (6 bases). Germline V gene sequence: CDR1 SGHAT, CDR2 FQNNGV. The CDR3 spans 15 residues. V dropped 1 base and J dropped 5 bases, with 11 bases sitting between them.

The chain uses TRBV6-6 and TRBJ1-1; the D is unclear. Germline V CDR1 and CDR2: MNHNY, SVGAGI (reference sequence). Trimming cost V 2 bases and J 0 bases, with 10 bases left between them. The CDR3 extends over 15 amino acids. DNA of the CDR3: TGTGCCAGCAGTTACCCAAGTCCCATGAACACTGAAGCTTTCTTT. Amino acid sequence: CASSYPSPMNTEAFF.

The chain uses TRBV6-1 and TRBJ1-5; D gene uncertain. V was pared by 6 bases and J by 2 bases, with 14 bases between. The CDR3 runs to 15 residues. Germline CDR1 is MNHNS and CDR2 is SASEGT. The CDR3 DNA reads as TGTGCCAGCAGGGCCCCGGGGAGCGGCAATCAGCCCCAGCATTTT. Its protein product is CASRAPGSGNQPQHF.